This T cell receptor (beta chain) appears in the sequencing data of a study of identical twins. Regarding the study as a whole: For monozygotic twins, models underestimated out-of-frame TCR alpha sharing. Cord blood's abundant beta clonotypes had fewer insertions, unlike memory repertoires. The degree of excess twin sharing was weaker in beta out-of-frame sequences.

Germline CDR1 LGHDT, CDR2 YNNKEL (reference sequence). Deletions cut 7 bases from V and 5 bases from J, with 18 bases between. The CDR3 length is 15 residues. TCRdb independently ran MiXCR on the 5' RACE reads; one entry per CDR3 protein. This table has about 920,000 distinct CDR3 sequences, approximately 13% appearing once. Of note for this clonotype: Its cognate antigen is unknown. This clone may be a read error of a much larger clone one base away.

This sample also appeared in a second study, on yellow fever vaccine responses in identical twins.

Specimen: PBMCs. V usage is TRBV3-1 and J usage is TRBJ2-1; unclear D gene. The TCR was taken from a woman aged 18-29 years in good health. The CDR3 DNA reads TGTGCCAGCAACCTTGGCCGGAGTCTAAACAATGAGCAGTTCTTC. Translation: CASNLGRSLNNEQFF.